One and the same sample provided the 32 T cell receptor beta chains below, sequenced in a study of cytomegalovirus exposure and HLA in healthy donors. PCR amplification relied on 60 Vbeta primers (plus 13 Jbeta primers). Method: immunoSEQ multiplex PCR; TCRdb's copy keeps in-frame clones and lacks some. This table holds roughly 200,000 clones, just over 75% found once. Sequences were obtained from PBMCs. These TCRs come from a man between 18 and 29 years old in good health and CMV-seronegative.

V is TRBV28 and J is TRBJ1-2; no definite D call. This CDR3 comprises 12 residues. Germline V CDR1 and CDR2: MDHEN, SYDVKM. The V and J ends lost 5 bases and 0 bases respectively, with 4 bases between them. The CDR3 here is CASSRSNYGYTF. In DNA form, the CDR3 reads TGTGCCAGCAGTCGTTCTAACTATGGCTACACCTTC.

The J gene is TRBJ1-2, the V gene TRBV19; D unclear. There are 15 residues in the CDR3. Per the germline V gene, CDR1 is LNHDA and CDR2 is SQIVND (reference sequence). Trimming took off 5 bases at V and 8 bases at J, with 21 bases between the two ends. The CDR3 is CASSATEYHLRGYTF. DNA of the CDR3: TGTGCCAGTAGTGCGACGGAGTATCATCTAAGAGGCTACACCTTC.

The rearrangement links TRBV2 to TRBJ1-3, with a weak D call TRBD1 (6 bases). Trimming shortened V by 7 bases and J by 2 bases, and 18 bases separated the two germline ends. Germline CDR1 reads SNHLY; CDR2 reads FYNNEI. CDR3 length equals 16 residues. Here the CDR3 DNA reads TGTGCCAGCACCTTCGGGGGCGGGGGGACTGGAAACACCATATATTTT. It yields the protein CASTFGGGGTGNTIYF.

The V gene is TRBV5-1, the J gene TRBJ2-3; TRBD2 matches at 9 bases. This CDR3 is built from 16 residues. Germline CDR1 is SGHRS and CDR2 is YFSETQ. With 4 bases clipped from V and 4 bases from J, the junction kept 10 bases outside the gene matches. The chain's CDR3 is CASSPDGGRASDTQYF. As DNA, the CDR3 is TGCGCCAGCAGCCCGGACGGCGGGAGGGCCTCAGATACGCAGTATTTT.

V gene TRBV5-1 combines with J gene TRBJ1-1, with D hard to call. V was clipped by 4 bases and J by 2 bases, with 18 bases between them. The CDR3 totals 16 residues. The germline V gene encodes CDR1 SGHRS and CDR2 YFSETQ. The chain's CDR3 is CASSVVFTATNTEAFF. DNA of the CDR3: TGCGCCAGCAGCGTGGTATTTACAGCTACCAACACTGAAGCTTTCTTT.

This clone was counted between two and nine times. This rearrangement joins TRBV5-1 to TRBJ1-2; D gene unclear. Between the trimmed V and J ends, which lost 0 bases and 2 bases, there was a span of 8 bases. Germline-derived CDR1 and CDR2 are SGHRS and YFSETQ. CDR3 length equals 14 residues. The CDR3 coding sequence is TGCGCCAGCAGCTTGGCCGTCGGGAACTATGGCTACACCTTC. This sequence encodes CASSLAVGNYGYTF. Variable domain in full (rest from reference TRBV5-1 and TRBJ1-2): KAGVTQTPRYLIKTRGQQVTLSCSPISGHRSVSWYQQTPGQGLQFLFEYFSETQRNKGNFPGRFSGRQFSNSRSEMNVSTLELGDSALYLCASSLAVGNYGYTFGSGTRLTVV.

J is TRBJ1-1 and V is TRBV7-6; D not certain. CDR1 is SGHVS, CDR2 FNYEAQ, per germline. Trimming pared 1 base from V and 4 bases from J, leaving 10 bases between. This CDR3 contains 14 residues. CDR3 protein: CASSLGRRGTEAFF. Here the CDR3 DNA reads TGTGCCAGCAGCTTAGGACGGCGGGGCACTGAAGCTTTCTTT.

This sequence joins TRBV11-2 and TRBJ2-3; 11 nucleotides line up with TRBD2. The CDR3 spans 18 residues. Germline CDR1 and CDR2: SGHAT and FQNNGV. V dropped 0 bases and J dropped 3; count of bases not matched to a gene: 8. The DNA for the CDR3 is TGTGCCAGCAGCTTAGATTGGAGGACTAGCGGGCGAACAGATACGCAGTATTTT. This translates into CASSLDWRTSGRTDTQYF.

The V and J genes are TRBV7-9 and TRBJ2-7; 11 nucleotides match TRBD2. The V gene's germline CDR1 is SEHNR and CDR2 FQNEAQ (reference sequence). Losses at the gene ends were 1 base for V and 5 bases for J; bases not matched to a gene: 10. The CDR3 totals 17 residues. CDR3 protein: CASSLGLAGGFINEQYF. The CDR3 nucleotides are TGTGCCAGCAGCTTAGGGTTAGCGGGGGGGTTCATCAACGAGCAGTACTTC.

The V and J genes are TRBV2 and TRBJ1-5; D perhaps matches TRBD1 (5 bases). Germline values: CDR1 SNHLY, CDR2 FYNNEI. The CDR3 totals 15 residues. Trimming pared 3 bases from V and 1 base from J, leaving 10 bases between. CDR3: CASSEGGSSNQPQHF. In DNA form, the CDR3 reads TGTGCCAGCAGTGAGGGGGGATCAAGCAATCAGCCCCAGCATTTT.

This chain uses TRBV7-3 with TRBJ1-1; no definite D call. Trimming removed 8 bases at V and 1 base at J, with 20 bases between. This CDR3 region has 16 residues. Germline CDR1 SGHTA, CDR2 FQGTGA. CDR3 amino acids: CASSLGGFSANTEAFF. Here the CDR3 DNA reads TGTGCCAGCTCCTTGGGAGGGTTCTCGGCGAACACTGAAGCTTTCTTT.

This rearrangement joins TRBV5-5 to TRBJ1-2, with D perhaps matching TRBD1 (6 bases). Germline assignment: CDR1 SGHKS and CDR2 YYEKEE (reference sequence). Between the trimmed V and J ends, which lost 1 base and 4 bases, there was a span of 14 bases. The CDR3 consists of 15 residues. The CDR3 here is CASSLLPGQIYGYTF. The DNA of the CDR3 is TGTGCCAGCAGCTTGCTACCGGGACAAATCTATGGCTACACCTTC.

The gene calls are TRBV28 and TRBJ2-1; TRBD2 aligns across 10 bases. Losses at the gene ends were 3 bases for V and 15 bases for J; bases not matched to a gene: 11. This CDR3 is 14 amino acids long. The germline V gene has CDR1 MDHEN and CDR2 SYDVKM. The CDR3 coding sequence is TGTGCCAGCAGTTTGGCGGGGCTAGCGGGGGTCCTGTTCTTC. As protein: CASSLAGLAGVLFF.

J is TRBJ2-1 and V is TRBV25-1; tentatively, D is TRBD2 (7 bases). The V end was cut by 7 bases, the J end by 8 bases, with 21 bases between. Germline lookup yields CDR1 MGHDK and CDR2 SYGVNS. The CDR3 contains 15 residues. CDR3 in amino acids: CASTRGGGHPHEQFF. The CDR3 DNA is TGTGCCAGCACGCGTGGGGGGGGGCACCCCCATGAGCAGTTCTTC.

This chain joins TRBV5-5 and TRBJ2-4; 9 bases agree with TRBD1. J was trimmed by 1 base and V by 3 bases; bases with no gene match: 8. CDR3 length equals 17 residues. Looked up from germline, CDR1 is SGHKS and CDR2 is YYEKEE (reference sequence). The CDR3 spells CASSSLQGAVAKNIQYF. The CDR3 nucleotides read TGTGCCAGCAGCTCTCTACAGGGGGCGGTGGCCAAAAACATTCAGTACTTC.

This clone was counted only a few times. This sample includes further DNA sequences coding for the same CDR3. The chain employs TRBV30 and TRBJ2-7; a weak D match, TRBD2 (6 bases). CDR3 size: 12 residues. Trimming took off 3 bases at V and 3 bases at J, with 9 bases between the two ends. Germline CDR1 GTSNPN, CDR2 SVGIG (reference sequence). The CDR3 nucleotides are TGTGCCTGGAGCGGGACTGGCTACGAGCAGTACTTC. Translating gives CAWSGTGYEQYF.

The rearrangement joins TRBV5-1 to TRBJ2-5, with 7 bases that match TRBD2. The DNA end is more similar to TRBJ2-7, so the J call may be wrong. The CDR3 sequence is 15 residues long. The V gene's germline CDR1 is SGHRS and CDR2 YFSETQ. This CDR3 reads CASSFLGGGDYEQYF. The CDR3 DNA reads TGCGCCAGCAGCTTTTTGGGGGGAGGGGACTACGAGCAGTACTTC.

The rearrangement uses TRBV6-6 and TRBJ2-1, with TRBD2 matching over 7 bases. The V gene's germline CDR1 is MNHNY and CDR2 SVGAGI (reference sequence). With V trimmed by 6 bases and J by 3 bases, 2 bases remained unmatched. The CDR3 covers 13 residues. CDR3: CASRGGYYNEQFF. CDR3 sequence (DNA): TGTGCCAGCAGGGGGGGGTACTACAATGAGCAGTTCTTC.

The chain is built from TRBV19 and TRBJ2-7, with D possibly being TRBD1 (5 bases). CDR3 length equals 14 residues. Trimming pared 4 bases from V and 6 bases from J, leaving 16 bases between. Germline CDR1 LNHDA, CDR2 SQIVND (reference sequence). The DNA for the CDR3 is TGTGCCAGTAGTAGAACCCAGGGTTCGGGCGAGCAGTACTTC. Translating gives CASSRTQGSGEQYF. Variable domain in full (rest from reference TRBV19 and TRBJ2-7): DGGITQSPKYLFRKEGQNVTLSCEQNLNHDAMYWYRQDPGQGLRLIYYSQIVNDFQKGDIAEGYSVSREKKESFPLTVTSAQKNPTAFYLCASSRTQGSGEQYFGPGTRLTVT.

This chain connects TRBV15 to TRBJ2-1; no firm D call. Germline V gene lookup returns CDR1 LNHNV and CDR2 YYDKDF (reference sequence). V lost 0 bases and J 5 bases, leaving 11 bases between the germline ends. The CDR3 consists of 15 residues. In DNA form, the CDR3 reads TGTGCCACCAGCAGAGAAGGCAGGAACAACAATGAGCAGTTCTTC. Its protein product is CATSREGRNNNEQFF.

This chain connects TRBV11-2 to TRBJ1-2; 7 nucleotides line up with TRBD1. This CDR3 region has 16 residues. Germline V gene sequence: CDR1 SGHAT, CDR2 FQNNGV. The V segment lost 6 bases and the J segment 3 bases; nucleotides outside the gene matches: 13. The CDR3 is CASRPLTGRLDYGYTF. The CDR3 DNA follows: TGTGCCAGCAGGCCCCTGACAGGGAGATTGGACTATGGCTACACCTTC.

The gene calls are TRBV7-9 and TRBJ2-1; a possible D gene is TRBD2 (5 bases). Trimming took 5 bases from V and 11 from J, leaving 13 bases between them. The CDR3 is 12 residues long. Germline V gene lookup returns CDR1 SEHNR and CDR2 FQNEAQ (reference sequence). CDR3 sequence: CASSLTRDKQFF. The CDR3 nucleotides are TGTGCCAGCAGCCTTACTAGAGACAAGCAGTTCTTC. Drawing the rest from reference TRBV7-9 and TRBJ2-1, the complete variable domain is DTGVSQNPRHKITKRGQNVTFRCDPISEHNRLYWYRQTLGQGPEFLTYFQNEAQLEKSRLLSDRFSAERPKGSFSTLEIQRTEQGDSAMYLCASSLTRDKQFFGPGTRLTVL.

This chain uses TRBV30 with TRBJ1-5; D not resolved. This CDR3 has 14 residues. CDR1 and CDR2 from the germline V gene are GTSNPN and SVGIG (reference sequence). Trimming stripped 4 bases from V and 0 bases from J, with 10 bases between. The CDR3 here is CAWTREGSNQPQHF. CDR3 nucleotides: TGTGCCTGGACCCGGGAGGGTAGCAATCAGCCCCAGCATTTT.

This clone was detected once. In DNA form, the CDR3 reads TGCGCCAGCAGCTTGGCAGGAGACAGGGGGCCCGGGGAGCTGTTTTTT. Amino acids: CASSLAGDRGPGELFF. This chain links TRBV5-1 with TRBJ2-2; 10 nucleotides match TRBD1. Trimming took 0 bases from V and 6 from J; bases not matched to a gene: 5. The V gene's germline CDR1 is SGHRS and CDR2 YFSETQ. CDR3 length equals 16 residues.

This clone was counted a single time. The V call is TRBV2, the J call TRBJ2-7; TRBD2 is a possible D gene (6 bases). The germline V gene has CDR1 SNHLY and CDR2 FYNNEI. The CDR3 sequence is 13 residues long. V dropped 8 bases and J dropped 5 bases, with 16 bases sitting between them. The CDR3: CASGREMANEQYF. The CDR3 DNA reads TGTGCCAGCGGACGGGAGATGGCCAACGAGCAGTACTTC.

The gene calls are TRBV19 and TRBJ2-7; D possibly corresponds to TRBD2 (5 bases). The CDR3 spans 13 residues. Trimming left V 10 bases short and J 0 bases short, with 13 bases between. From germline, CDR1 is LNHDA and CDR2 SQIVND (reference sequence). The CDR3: CATSNGVSYEQYF. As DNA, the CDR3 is TGTGCCACCAGTAACGGGGTCTCCTACGAGCAGTACTTC.

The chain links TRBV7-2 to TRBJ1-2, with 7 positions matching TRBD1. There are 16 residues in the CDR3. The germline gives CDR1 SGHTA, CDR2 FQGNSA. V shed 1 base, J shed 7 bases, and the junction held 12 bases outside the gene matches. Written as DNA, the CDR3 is TGTGCCAGCAGCTTAGGATTACAGGGGCGTTTGAGTGGCTACACCTTC. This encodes CASSLGLQGRLSGYTF.

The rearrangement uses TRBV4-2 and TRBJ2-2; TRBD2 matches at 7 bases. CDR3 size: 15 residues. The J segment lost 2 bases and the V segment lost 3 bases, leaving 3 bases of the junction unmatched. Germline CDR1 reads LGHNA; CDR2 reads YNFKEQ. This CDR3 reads CASSHGLVNTGELFF. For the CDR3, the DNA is TGTGCCAGCAGCCACGGACTAGTTAACACCGGGGAGCTGTTTTTT.

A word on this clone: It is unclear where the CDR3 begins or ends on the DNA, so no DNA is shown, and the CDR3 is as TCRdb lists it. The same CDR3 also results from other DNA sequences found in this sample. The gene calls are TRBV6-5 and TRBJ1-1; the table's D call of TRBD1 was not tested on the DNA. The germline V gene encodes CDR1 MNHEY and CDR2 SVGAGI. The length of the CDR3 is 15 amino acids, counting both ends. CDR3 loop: CASSYSGQGATEAFF.

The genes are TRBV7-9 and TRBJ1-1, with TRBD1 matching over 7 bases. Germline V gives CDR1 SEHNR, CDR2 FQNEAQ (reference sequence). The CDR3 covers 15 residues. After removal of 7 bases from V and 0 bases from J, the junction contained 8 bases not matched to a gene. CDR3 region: CASNLGTDLNTEAFF. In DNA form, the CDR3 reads TGTGCCAGCAACCTAGGGACAGACCTGAACACTGAAGCTTTCTTT.

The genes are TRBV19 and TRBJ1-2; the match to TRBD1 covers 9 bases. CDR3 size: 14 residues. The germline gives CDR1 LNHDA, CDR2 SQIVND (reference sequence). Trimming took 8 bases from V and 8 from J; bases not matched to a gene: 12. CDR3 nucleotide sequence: TGTGCCAGTCAAACAGGGGGCCGGGAAATCGGCTACACCTTC. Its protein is CASQTGGREIGYTF. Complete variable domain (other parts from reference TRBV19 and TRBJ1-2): DGGITQSPKYLFRKEGQNVTLSCEQNLNHDAMYWYRQDPGQGLRLIYYSQIVNDFQKGDIAEGYSVSREKKESFPLTVTSAQKNPTAFYLCASQTGGREIGYTFGSGTRLTVV.

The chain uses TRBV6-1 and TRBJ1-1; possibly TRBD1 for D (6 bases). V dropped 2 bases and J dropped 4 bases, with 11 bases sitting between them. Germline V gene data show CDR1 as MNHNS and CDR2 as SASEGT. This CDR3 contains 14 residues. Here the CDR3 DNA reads TGTGCCAGCAGTGAACAAGGGGGGGGCACTGAAGCTTTCTTT. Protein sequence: CASSEQGGGTEAFF.